A selection of T cell receptor beta chains follows, all from one sample in a study of blood T cell repertoires in COVID-19. Some clones are missing from TCRdb's copy, which holds only in-frame ones; the method was immunoSEQ multiplex PCR. The sample shows 100,000 or so clones, 70% to 80% of them seen only once. Source material: peripheral blood. Source of these receptors: a woman aged 65 to 85 with acute or convalescent COVID-19. CDR3s include the opening cysteine and the closing phenylalanine or tryptophan. A D gene is named only where the DNA matches it firmly. The size entry is marked missing in some rows and otherwise reads once, few, many or a size class.

v_gene,j_gene,d_gene,abundance,len,CDR3aa,CDR3nt
TRBV6-2/TRBV6-3,TRBJ1-2,TRBD1,-,15,CASIYKTGGGYGYTF,TGTGCCAGCATTTACAAAACAGGGGGCGGCTATGGCTACACCTTC
TRBV5-5,TRBJ1-3,-,-,15,CASSLDPDSGNTIYF,TGTGCCAGCAGCTTGGATCCAGACTCTGGAAACACCATATATTTT
TRBV27,TRBJ1-1,TRBD1,-,15,CASSFFGTGNTEAFF,TGTGCCAGCAGTTTTTTCGGGACAGGGAACACTGAAGCTTTCTTT
TRBV19,TRBJ1-6,TRBD1,-,15,CASTEYGTGSSPLHF,TGTGCCAGTACAGAGTATGGGACAGGGAGTTCACCCCTCCACTTT
TRBV6-5,TRBJ1-2,TRBD1,once,15,CATGTEGWSNYGYTF,TGTGCCACAGGGACAGAGGGTTGGAGCAACTATGGCTACACCTTC
TRBV5-6,TRBJ2-3,TRBD2,-,19,CASSLPSRLAGGITDTQYF,TGTGCCAGCAGCTTGCCGTCCCGACTAGCGGGGGGGATCACAGATACGCAGTATTTT
TRBV7-9,TRBJ1-1,TRBD1,-,13,CASSTGGNTEAFF,TGTGCCAGCTCGACAGGGGGGAACACTGAAGCTTTCTTT
TRBV4-2,TRBJ1-2,-,-,15,CASSQDIGWGGGYTF,TGTGCCAGCAGCCAAGATATCGGTTGGGGAGGGGGCTACACCTTC
TRBV7-2,TRBJ1-1,-,-,13,CASSFGGNTEAFF,TGTGCCAGCAGCTTCGGGGGGAACACTGAAGCTTTCTTT
TRBV27,TRBJ1-1,TRBD1,-,14,CASSLSRTGYLAFF,TGTGCCAGCAGTTTATCCCGGACAGGGTACTTGGCTTTCTTT
TRBV15,TRBJ2-1,TRBD2,-,14,CATSRGLGGGEQFF,TGTGCCACCAGCAGGGGACTAGGAGGGGGTGAGCAGTTCTTC
TRBV19,TRBJ2-5,TRBD1,-,14,CASSSTGIQETQYF,TGTGCCAGTAGTTCGACAGGGATCCAAGAGACCCAGTACTTC
TRBV20-1,TRBJ2-6,-,-,18,CSASMGGRGVSGANVLTF,TGCAGTGCTAGTATGGGCGGGCGGGGAGTCTCTGGGGCCAACGTCCTGACTTTC
TRBV28,TRBJ1-4,TRBD1,-,15,CASSTWTGLGEKLFF,TGTGCCAGCAGTACGTGGACAGGCTTAGGTGAAAAACTGTTTTTT
TRBV7-8,TRBJ2-5,-,-,13,CASSWRDLTAQYF,TGTGCCAGCAGCTGGAGGGACTTGACGGCCCAGTACTTC
TRBV4-3,TRBJ1-1,-,-,18,CASSQDTGPSGGGIEAFF,TGCGCCAGCAGCCAAGATACAGGCCCTTCAGGCGGGGGCATTGAAGCTTTCTTT
TRBV6-5,TRBJ1-1,-,-,14,CATTRGGENTEAFF,TGTGCCACCACAAGAGGAGGGGAGAACACTGAAGCTTTCTTT
TRBV11-2,TRBJ1-1,TRBD1,once,14,CASSYGQVNTEAFF,TGTGCCAGCAGCTACGGACAGGTGAACACTGAAGCTTTCTTT
TRBV5-1,TRBJ1-1,-,-,14,CASSLAGEGTEAFF,TGCGCCAGCAGCTTGGCCGGCGAGGGCACTGAAGCTTTCTTT
TRBV28,TRBJ1-5,TRBD1,-,16,CASQRQGWGSNQPQHF,TGTGCCAGCCAAAGACAGGGTTGGGGTAGCAATCAGCCCCAGCATTTT
TRBV7-9,TRBJ1-6,-,-,15,CASSFPLGVNSPLHF,TGTGCCAGCAGCTTCCCGCTCGGGGTTAATTCACCCCTCCACTTT
TRBV27,TRBJ1-5,-,-,15,CASSFGVLGNQPQHF,TGTGCCAGCAGTTTTGGAGTCTTGGGCAATCAGCCCCAGCATTTT
TRBV28,TRBJ2-3,-,-,15,CASTMGGASTDTQYF,TGTGCCAGCACCATGGGGGGGGCGAGCACAGATACGCAGTATTTT
TRBV12-3/TRBV12-4,TRBJ2-5,TRBD2,once,13,CASSWGGGETQYF,TGTGCCAGCAGTTGGGGGGGAGGAGAGACCCAGTACTTC
TRBV7-3,TRBJ1-6,TRBD1,-,15,CASSTAGGSVSPLHF,TGTGCCAGCAGTACGGCAGGGGGATCGGTCTCACCCCTCCACTTT
TRBV7-2,TRBJ1-1,-,-,13,CASSLGRVTEAFF,TGTGCCAGCAGCTTAGGGAGGGTAACTGAAGCTTTCTTT
TRBV11-3,TRBJ1-1,-,-,20,CASSLDRASRGFQGSTEAFF,TGTGCCAGCAGCTTAGATCGAGCGAGCCGTGGGTTTCAGGGGAGCACTGAAGCTTTCTTT
TRBV28,TRBJ1-2,-,once,12,CASSFGSYGYTF,TGTGCCAGCAGTTTTGGCAGCTATGGCTACACCTTC
TRBV3-1/TRBV3-2,TRBJ1-1,-,-,16,CASSQRGGSGTTEAFF,TGTGCCAGCAGCCAACGTGGGGGGTCCGGGACGACTGAAGCTTTCTTT
TRBV20-1,TRBJ2-5,TRBD1,few,15,CSASDFGTVQETQYF,TGCAGTGCTAGTGACTTCGGGACAGTACAAGAGACCCAGTACTTC
TRBV7-2,TRBJ1-5,TRBD1,-,16,CASSPQTQGAGQPQHF,TGTGCCAGCAGCCCGCAGACTCAGGGGGCTGGTCAGCCCCAGCATTTT
TRBV4-2,TRBJ2-3,TRBD2,-,16,CASSQGLAGAEDTQYF,TGTGCCAGCAGCCAAGGACTAGCGGGGGCGGAAGATACGCAGTATTTT
TRBV4-1,TRBJ1-4,-,-,14,CASSQLGEGEKLFF,TGCGCCAGCAGCCAACTAGGGGAGGGCGAAAAACTGTTTTTT
TRBV5-8,TRBJ2-4,TRBD1,-,16,CASSPRQGIAKNIQYF,TGTGCCAGCAGCCCCCGACAGGGGATCGCCAAAAACATTCAGTACTTC
TRBV6-5,TRBJ1-6,TRBD1,-,14,CASSSRDSVRPLHF,TGTGCCAGCAGTAGCCGGGACAGCGTGCGTCCCCTCCACTTT
TRBV20-1,TRBJ1-3,-,-,13,CSASSGYGNTIYF,TGCAGTGCTAGTTCAGGGTACGGAAACACCATATATTTT
TRBV18,TRBJ1-3,-,-,15,CASSPLESSGNTIYF,TGTGCCAGCTCACCACTAGAATCCTCAGGAAACACCATATATTTT
TRBV29-1,TRBJ1-2,-,-,11,CSVQDREGYTF,TGCAGCGTTCAGGACAGAGAGGGCTACACCTTC
TRBV6-5,TRBJ1-5,TRBD1,once,16,CASSYSGQGAVQPQHF,TGTGCCAGCAGTTACTCGGGACAGGGGGCAGTTCAGCCCCAGCATTTT
TRBV7-2,TRBJ1-2,TRBD1,few,15,CASSLDRGRDYGYTF,TGTGCCAGCAGCCTAGACAGGGGTAGAGACTATGGCTACACCTTC